This entry concerns a single T cell receptor beta chain. Antigen unknown. These data belong to a study of cytomegalovirus exposure and HLA in healthy donors. Findings of the study overall: Sequencing depth roughly uniform across donors was assumed in presence/absence analyses. A cluster of highly shared sequence variants was likely a sequencing artifact.

Primers included in the PCR were 60 Vbeta and 13 Jbeta primers. Sequenced by immunoSEQ multiplex PCR; TCRdb stores in-frame clones only, minus some. Among over 150,000 clones listed, 82% were seen once. Germline values: CDR1 SQVTM, CDR2 ANQGSEA. CDR3 length equals 13 residues. Trimming took 2 bases from V and 0 from J, leaving 7 bases between them. This receptor was identified in a boy between 2 and 10 years old in good health and CMV-seronegative. The gene calls are TRBV29-1 and TRBJ1-1; D unclear. The sample consisted of PBMCs. For the CDR3, the DNA is TGCAGCGTTGAAAGTGGCATGAACACTGAAGCTTTCTTT. Protein product: CSVESGMNTEAFF.